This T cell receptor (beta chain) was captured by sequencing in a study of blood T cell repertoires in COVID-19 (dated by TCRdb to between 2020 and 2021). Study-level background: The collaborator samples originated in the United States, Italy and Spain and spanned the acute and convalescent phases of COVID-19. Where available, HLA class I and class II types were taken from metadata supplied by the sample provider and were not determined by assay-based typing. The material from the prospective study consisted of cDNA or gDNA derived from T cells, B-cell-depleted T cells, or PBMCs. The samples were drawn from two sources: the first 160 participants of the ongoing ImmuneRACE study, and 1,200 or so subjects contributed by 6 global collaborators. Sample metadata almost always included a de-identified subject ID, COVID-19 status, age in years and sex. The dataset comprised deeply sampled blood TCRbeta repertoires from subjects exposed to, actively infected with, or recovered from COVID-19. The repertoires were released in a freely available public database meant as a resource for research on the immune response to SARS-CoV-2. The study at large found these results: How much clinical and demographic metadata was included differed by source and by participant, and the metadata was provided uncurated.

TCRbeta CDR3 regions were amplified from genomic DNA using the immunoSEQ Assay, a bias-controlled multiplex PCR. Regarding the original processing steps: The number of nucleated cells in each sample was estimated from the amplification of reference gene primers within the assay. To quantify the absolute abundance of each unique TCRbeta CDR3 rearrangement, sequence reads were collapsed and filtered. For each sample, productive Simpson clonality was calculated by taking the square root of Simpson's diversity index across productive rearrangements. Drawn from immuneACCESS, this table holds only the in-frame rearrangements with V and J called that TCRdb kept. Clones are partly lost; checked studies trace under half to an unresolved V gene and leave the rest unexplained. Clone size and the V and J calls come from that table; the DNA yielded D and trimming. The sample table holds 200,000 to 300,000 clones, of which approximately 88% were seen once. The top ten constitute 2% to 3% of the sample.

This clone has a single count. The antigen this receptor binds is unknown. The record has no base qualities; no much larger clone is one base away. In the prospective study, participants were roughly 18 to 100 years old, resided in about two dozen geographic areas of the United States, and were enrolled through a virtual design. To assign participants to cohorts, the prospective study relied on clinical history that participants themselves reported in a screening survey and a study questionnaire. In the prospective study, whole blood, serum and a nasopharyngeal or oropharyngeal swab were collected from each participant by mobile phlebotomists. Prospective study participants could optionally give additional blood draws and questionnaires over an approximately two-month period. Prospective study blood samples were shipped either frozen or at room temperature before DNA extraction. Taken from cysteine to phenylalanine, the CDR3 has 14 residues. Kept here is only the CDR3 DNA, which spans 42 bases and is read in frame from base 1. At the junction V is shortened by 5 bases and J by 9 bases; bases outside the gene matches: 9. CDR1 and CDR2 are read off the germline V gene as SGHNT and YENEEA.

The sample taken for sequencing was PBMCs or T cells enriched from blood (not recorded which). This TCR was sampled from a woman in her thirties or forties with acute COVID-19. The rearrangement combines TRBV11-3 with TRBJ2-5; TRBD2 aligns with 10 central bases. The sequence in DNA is TGTGCCAGCAGCCCCCCAAGGAGCGGGAGGGCCCAGTACTTC. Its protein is CASSPPRSGRAQYF.